This T cell receptor (beta chain) derives from a study of blood T cells in healthy people across ages. Regarding the study as a whole: The study could not conclusively compare naive and antigen-experienced cells, given its unsorted PBMCs.

On this clonotype: The target antigen is unknown.

Alongside a J-beta primer mix, a sample-barcoded 5' primer served in a second PCR lasting roughly 6 to 11 cycles. TCRdb reanalysed the 5' RACE reads using MiXCR and keeps one entry per CDR3 protein. Seen here are roughly 700,000 distinct CDR3 sequences, 45% to 50% observed once, and the top ten hold roughly 31%. The CDR3 loop spans 14 amino acids. Germline CDR1 and CDR2: DFQATT and SNEGSKA (reference sequence). Trimming cost V 0 bases and J 3 bases, with 12 bases left between them. The chain couples TRBV20-1 to TRBJ2-7, with D perhaps matching TRBD1 (6 bases). Sequencing was done on a sample of blood. This clonotype originated in a woman aged 60-75 years in good health. The CDR3 region has the DNA TGCAGTGCTAGAGATCCAAGGACAGACTACGAGCAGTACTTC. Amino acid sequence: CSARDPRTDYEQYF.